A single TCR beta chain is shown here with its context. These data belong to a study of T cells in Graves' hyperthyroidism and ophthalmopathy. RNA transcripts were the template for amplifying TCR beta CDR3 regions. Carried out on the TCR CDR3, a first-round RT-PCR used the HTBI primer set. TCRdb redid the calling of the multiplex PCR reads with MiXCR, one entry per CDR3 protein. The data hold 500,000 to 600,000 distinct CDR3 sequences, with less than 20% observed a single time. The origin of this receptor is a man aged 40-50 years with Graves' ophthalmopathy. The sample taken for sequencing was blood.

As DNA, the CDR3 is TGCAGCGTTGTAAGATCCGGGTCTGAGCAGTTCTTC. Protein sequence: CSVVRSGSEQFF. The gene calls are TRBV29-1 and TRBJ2-1; D gene uncertain. Germline CDR1 and CDR2: SQVTM and ANQGSEA. The V gene lost 4 bases and the J gene lost 9 bases, with 13 bases spanning the gap. The CDR3 is 12 residues long.